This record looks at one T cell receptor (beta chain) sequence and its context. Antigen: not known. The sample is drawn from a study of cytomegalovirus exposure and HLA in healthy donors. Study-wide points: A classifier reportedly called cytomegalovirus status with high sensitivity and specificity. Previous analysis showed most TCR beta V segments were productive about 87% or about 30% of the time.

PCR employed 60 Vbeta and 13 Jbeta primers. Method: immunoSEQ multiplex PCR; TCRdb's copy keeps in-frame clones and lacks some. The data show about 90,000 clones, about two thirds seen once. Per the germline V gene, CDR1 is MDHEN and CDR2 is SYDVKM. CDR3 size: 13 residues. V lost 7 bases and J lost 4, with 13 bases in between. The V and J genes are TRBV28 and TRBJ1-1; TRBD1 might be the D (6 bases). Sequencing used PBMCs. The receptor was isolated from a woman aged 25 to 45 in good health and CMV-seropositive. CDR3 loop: CASTRGFGTEAFF. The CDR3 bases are TGTGCCAGCACCAGGGGCTTCGGCACTGAAGCTTTCTTT.